These T cell receptor beta chains were read from a single sample in a study of PD-L1 blockade in urothelial cancer. Here immunoSEQ multiplex PCR was the method, and the copy in TCRdb shows in-frame clones only, minus some. The profile shows some 50,000 clones, around 85% of them singletons. The sequences come from PBMCs, collected around atezolizumab (anti-PD-L1) treatment. The receptor set was obtained from a man in his fifties with urothelial cancer. Both conserved end residues are part of each CDR3. The D gene is left open where the match is weak. Expanded clones get a size class; other rows say once, few or many, or leave the size out.

J | size | D | V | DNA | CDR3
TRBJ2-3 | NA | TRBD2 | TRBV6-5 | TGTGCCAGCGGCCTTAGCGGGGGGAGAGCTACGCAGTATTTT | CASGLSGGRATQYF
TRBJ1-2 | NA | NA | TRBV14 | TGTGCCAGCAGCCAAGTACAGAGCGGTGGCTACACCTTC | CASSQVQSGGYTF
TRBJ2-1 | NA | NA | TRBV7-8 | TGTGCCAGCAGACTTCGCGGGGGCGACTCCTACAATGAGCAGTTCTTC | CASRLRGGDSYNEQFF
TRBJ2-4 | NA | NA | TRBV6-6 | TGTGCCAGCAGTTGGGGGGACGGCAAAAACATTCAGTACTTC | CASSWGDGKNIQYF
TRBJ2-7 | NA | TRBD1 | TRBV18 | TGTGCCAGCTCACCAACGGGACAGCACTCCTACGAGCAGTACTTC | CASSPTGQHSYEQYF
TRBJ1-4 | NA | TRBD1 | TRBV27 | TGTGCCAGCATGGGACAGGGGGATAATGAAAAACTGTTTTTT | CASMGQGDNEKLFF
TRBJ2-7 | once | NA | TRBV18 | TGTGCCAGCTCACCGCAGGGGCAAAACTCCTACGAGCAGTACTTC | CASSPQGQNSYEQYF
TRBJ2-7 | NA | TRBD2 | TRBV6-6 | TGTGCCAGCAGAACCGGGACTAGCGGGAGATACGAGCAGTACTTC | CASRTGTSGRYEQYF
TRBJ2-1 | NA | TRBD2 | TRBV10-1 | TGCGCCAGCAGTGAGGGGACTAGTCCACAGTTCTTC | CASSEGTSPQFF
TRBJ2-3 | NA | NA | TRBV9 | TGTGCCAGCAGCCGACAGGGAGGCGTGGCAGATACGCAGTATTTT | CASSRQGGVADTQYF
TRBJ2-5 | NA | NA | TRBV7-6 | TGTGCCAGCAGCTTAGCCCACCCGAACGACAGGCGGAAAGAGACCCAGTACTTC | CASSLAHPNDRRKETQYF
TRBJ2-1 | NA | TRBD2 | TRBV9 | TGTGCCAGCAGCGTATACAATAGCGGGGGGGCCAATGAGCAGTTCTTC | CASSVYNSGGANEQFF
TRBJ2-7 | NA | NA | TRBV9 | TGTGCCAGCAGCGTCGCGGTACCTCCTGCCGAGCAGTACTTC | CASSVAVPPAEQYF
TRBJ1-6 | NA | TRBD1 | TRBV19 | TGTGCCAGTAGGCCGTCAGGGGGAATTCGATCACCCCTCCACTTT | CASRPSGGIRSPLHF
TRBJ2-2 | NA | TRBD1 | TRBV5-1 | TGCGCCAGCAGCTGGACTTACGGACAGGGGAGCGGAACCGGGGAGCTGTTTTTT | CASSWTYGQGSGTGELFF
TRBJ1-1 | NA | TRBD1 | TRBV4-3 | TGCGCCAGCAGCCTCAATCAGGGGGCAACTGAAGCTTTCTTT | CASSLNQGATEAFF
TRBJ2-3 | NA | TRBD1 | TRBV19 | TGTGCCAGTAGTATCGACAGGGGCACAGATACGCAGTATTTT | CASSIDRGTDTQYF
TRBJ2-5 | NA | TRBD2 | TRBV4-1 | TGCGCCAGCAGCCAAGAAGCCCCGGGACTAGCGGAAGAGACCCAGTACTTC | CASSQEAPGLAEETQYF
TRBJ2-5 | NA | NA | TRBV19 | TGTGCCAGTAGCCTAAACCAAGAGACCCAGTACTTC | CASSLNQETQYF
TRBJ2-7 | NA | TRBD2 | TRBV11-2 | TGTGCCAGCAGGTCTAGCGGGGGGCCCTACGAGCAGTACTTC | CASRSSGGPYEQYF
TRBJ2-2 | NA | TRBD1 | TRBV15 | TGTGCCACCAGCAGACCCGGGACAGGGGTCACCGGGGAGCTGTTTTTT | CATSRPGTGVTGELFF
TRBJ2-3 | NA | TRBD2 | TRBV7-3 | TGTGCCAGCAGCTTAGGGCGGGGGGGCCGATCAGATACGCAGTATTTT | CASSLGRGGRSDTQYF
TRBJ1-6 | few | TRBD1 | TRBV2 | TGTGCCAGCAGTGAAGGGGACAGGGGACCTTATAATTCACCCCTCCACTTT | CASSEGDRGPYNSPLHF
TRBJ2-1 | NA | TRBD2 | TRBV29-1 | TGCAGCGTTGGGGCGGGAGAGTCGTTTGAGCAGTTCTTC | CSVGAGESFEQFF
TRBJ2-7 | NA | NA | TRBV4-3 | TGCGCCAGCAGCCGCGCGGGCTCCTACGAGCAGTACTTC | CASSRAGSYEQYF
TRBJ2-5 | NA | TRBD2 | TRBV2 | TGTGCCAGCAGTGTAGTAGCGGGGGCCCGTGGGGCCCAGTACTTC | CASSVVAGARGAQYF
TRBJ1-4 | NA | NA | TRBV25-1 | TGTGCCAGCAGTCCCTGGCAGAATAATGAAAAACTGTTTTTT | CASSPWQNNEKLFF
TRBJ2-5 | NA | TRBD1 | TRBV4-3 | TGCGCCAGCAGTACAGGGGGCGACCAAGAGACCCAGTACTTC | CASSTGGDQETQYF
TRBJ2-1 | few | TRBD2 | TRBV10-3 | TGTGCCATCTCGTACTCCGGAGCGGGAGGGATTTACAATGAGCAGTTCTTC | CAISYSGAGGIYNEQFF
TRBJ2-6 | NA | NA | TRBV2 | TGTGCCAGCAGTGAGATAGGCGGCTCTGGGGCCAACGTCCTGACTTTC | CASSEIGGSGANVLTF
TRBJ2-7 | NA | TRBD1 | TRBV28 | TGTGCCAGCAGTTTAAGGTTGACAGGGGGCCCCTACGAGCAGTACTTC | CASSLRLTGGPYEQYF
TRBJ2-5 | once | NA | TRBV6-6 | TGTGCCAGCAGTTATCCCACAGGGCTCCAAGAGACCCAGTACTTC | CASSYPTGLQETQYF
TRBJ1-5 | NA | TRBD1 | TRBV2 | TGTGCCAGCAGTCGGACAGGGGGTGGAAATCAGCCCCAGCATTTT | CASSRTGGGNQPQHF
TRBJ1-2 | NA | NA | TRBV4-3 | TGCGCCAGCAGCCAAGCCGGTTTAGCTAACTATGGCTACACCTTC | CASSQAGLANYGYTF
TRBJ2-3 | NA | NA | TRBV10-1 | TGCGCCAGCAGTGAGCCGGGACTTAGGGGCACAGATACGCAGTATTTT | CASSEPGLRGTDTQYF
TRBJ1-2 | once | TRBD1 | TRBV7-6 | TGTGCCAGCAGCTACACAAGGGGACAGAGCGGCTACACCTTC | CASSYTRGQSGYTF
TRBJ1-2 | NA | NA | TRBV5-1 | TGCGCCAGCAGCGGCGCCCCTGCAGGAGGCTACACCTTC | CASSGAPAGGYTF
TRBJ2-1 | NA | TRBD2 | TRBV6-6 | TGTGCCAGCAGTTACTCGCCAGCGGGGGGGCGGTATGAGCAGTTCTTC | CASSYSPAGGRYEQFF
TRBJ1-5 | NA | TRBD1 | TRBV19 | TGTGCCAGTAGTATAGGAGGCAGGGGGTGGAATCAGCCCCAGCATTTT | CASSIGGRGWNQPQHF
TRBJ2-5 | once | TRBD2 | TRBV9 | TGTGCCAGCAGCGTAGCTTGGGGGGGGTCATTGGAGACCCAGTACTTC | CASSVAWGGSLETQYF
TRBJ2-1 | NA | TRBD1 | TRBV27 | TGTGCCACCAGGACAGGGGGGAATGAGCAGTTCTTC | CATRTGGNEQFF
TRBJ2-3 | NA | NA | TRBV2 | TGTGCCAGCACTACGTCGGGGGTATTAACAGATACGCAGTATTTT | CASTTSGVLTDTQYF
TRBJ1-5 | few | TRBD1 | TRBV29-1 | TGCAGCGTTGGGGACAGACAGAATCAGCCCCAGCATTTT | CSVGDRQNQPQHF
TRBJ2-7 | NA | NA | TRBV5-6 | TGTGCCAGCAGCGTACCAGGGATAGCCCACGAGCAGTACTTC | CASSVPGIAHEQYF
TRBJ2-7 | NA | NA | TRBV18 | TGTGCCAGCTCACCTAGGGGGTACGAGCAGTACTTC | CASSPRGYEQYF
TRBJ1-3 | once | NA | TRBV5-8 | TGTGCCAGCAGCGGAATGACAGGAATTACTGGAAACACCATATATTTT | CASSGMTGITGNTIYF
TRBJ1-1 | NA | NA | TRBV30 | TGTGCCTGGAGTACTCGAGGACTTAGTCGGACTGAAGCTTTCTTT | CAWSTRGLSRTEAFF
TRBJ1-1 | once | TRBD1 | TRBV9 | TGTGCCAGCAGCGTAGGCCAACAGGGGGGGGAAGCTTTCTTT | CASSVGQQGGEAFF
TRBJ1-5 | once | NA | TRBV5-6 | TGTGCCAGCAGCCGAGAGGGTAGGAATCAGCCCCAGCATTTT | CASSREGRNQPQHF
TRBJ2-6 | NA | TRBD2 | TRBV27 | TGTGCCAGCAGTCCGCAATCTAGCGGGAGGGCCTTGGCTGGGGCCAACGTCCTGACTTTC | CASSPQSSGRALAGANVLTF
TRBJ2-1 | NA | TRBD1 | TRBV2 | TGTGCCAGCACCCGGGACAGTCCTAATGAGCAGTTCTTC | CASTRDSPNEQFF
TRBJ2-7 | NA | TRBD2 | TRBV7-2 | TGTGCCAGCAGCCCTCGGACTAGCGGGCTTATCTCCTACGAGCAGTACTTC | CASSPRTSGLISYEQYF